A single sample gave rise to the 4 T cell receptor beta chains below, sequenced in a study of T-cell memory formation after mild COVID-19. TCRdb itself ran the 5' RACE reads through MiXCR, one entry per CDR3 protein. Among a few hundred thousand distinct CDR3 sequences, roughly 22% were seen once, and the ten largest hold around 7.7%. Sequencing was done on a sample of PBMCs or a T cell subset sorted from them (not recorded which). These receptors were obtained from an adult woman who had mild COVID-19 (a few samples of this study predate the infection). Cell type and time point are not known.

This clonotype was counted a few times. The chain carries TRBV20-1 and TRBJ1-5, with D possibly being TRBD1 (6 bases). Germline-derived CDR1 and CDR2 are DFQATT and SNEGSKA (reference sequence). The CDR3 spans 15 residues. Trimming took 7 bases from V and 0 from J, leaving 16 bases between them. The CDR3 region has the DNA TGCAGTGTCTCGGGACATCTATATAGCAATCAGCCCCAGCATTTT. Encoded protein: CSVSGHLYSNQPQHF.

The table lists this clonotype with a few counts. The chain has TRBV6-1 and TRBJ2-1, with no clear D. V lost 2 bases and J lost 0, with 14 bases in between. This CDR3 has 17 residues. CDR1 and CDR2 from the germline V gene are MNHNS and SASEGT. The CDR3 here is CASSERGGTSSYNEQFF. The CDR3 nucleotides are TGTGCCAGCAGTGAAAGAGGTGGCACGAGCTCCTACAATGAGCAGTTCTTC.

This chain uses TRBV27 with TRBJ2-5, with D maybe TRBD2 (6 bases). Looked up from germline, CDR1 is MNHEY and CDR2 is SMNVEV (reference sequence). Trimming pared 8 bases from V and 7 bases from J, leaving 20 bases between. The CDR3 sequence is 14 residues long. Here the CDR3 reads CASQAARGAGTQYF. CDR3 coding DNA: TGTGCCAGCCAAGCAGCGCGGGGAGCGGGGACCCAGTACTTC.

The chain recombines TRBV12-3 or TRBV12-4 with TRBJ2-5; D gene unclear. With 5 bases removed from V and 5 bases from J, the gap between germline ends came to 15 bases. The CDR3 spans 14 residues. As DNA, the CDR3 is TGTGCCAGCAGTGTGTTGCCCAGTCCGGAGACCCAGTACTTC. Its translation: CASSVLPSPETQYF.